This T cell receptor (beta chain) was obtained from a study of OX40 agonist ivuxolimab in advanced cancers. As for the study in general: At about 82% male, the cohort had a mean age of about 60 years, ranging from 23 to 79.

On this clone: The target antigen is unknown.

Assay used: immunoSEQ multiplex PCR; TCRdb lists only in-frame clones, some missing. The data show some 42,000 clones, with about 79% seen just once and roughly 20% held by the top ten. This CDR3 comprises 13 residues. Trimming shortened V by 1 base and J by 8 bases, and 9 bases separated the two germline ends. The germline V gene encodes CDR1 SEHNR and CDR2 FQNEAQ (reference sequence). Overall study findings and caveats: Not determined was the antigen specificity of the expanded peripheral T cells.

This chain links TRBV7-9 with TRBJ2-1; D is tentatively TRBD1 or TRBD2 (5 bases each). This sequence was found in an adult with an advanced solid tumor such as melanoma, head and neck, liver or kidney cancer. The source material was CD4+ or CD8+ T cells sorted from blood, sampled in a trial of the OX40 agonist ivuxolimab. The CDR3 coding sequence is TGTGCCAGCAGCTTAGAGAGAGGGGATGAGCAGTTCTTC. As protein: CASSLERGDEQFF.